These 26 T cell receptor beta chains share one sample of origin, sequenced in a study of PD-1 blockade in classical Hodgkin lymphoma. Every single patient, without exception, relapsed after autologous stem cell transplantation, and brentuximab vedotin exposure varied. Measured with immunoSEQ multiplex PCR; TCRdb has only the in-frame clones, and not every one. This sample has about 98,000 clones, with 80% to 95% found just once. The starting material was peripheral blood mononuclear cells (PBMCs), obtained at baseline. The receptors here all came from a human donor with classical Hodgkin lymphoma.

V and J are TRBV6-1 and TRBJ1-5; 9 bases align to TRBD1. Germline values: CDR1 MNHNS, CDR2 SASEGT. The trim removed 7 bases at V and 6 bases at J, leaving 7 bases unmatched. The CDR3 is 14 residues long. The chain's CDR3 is CASKTGTGTQPQHF. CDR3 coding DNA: TGTGCCAGCAAGACCGGGACAGGGACTCAGCCCCAGCATTTT.

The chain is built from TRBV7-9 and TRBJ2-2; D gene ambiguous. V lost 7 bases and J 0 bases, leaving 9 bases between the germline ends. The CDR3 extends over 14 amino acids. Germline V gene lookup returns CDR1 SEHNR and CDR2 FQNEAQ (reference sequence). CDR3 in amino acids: CASMQATNTGELFF. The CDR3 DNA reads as TGTGCCAGCATGCAGGCCACGAACACCGGGGAGCTGTTTTTT.

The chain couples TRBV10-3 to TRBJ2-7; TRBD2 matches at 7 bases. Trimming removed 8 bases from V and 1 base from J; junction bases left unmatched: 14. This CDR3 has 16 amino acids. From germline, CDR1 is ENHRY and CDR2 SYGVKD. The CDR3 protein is CAIATPSGRYSYEQYF. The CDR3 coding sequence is TGTGCCATCGCGACACCTAGCGGAAGATATTCCTACGAGCAGTACTTC.

The CDR3 protein is CAWSTYTDTQYF. The DNA for the CDR3 is TGTGCCTGGTCTACTTACACAGATACGCAGTATTTT. The chain recombines TRBV30 with TRBJ2-3; D unclear. CDR1 GTSNPN and CDR2 SVGIG come from the germline V gene (reference sequence). V was clipped by 5 bases and J by 2 bases, with 8 bases between them. The CDR3 is 12 amino acids.

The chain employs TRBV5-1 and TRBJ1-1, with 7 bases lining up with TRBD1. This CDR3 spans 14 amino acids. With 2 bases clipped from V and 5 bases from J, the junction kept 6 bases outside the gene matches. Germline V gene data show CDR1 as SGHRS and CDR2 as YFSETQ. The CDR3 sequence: CASSLRDSDTEAFF. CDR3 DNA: TGCGCCAGCAGCTTACGGGACAGCGATACTGAAGCTTTCTTT.

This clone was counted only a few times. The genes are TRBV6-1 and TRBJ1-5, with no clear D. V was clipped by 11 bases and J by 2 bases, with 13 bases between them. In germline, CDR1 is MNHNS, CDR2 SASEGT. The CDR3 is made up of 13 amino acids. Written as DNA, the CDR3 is TGTGCCTCGCATTCAACAGGCAATCAGCCCCAGCATTTT. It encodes CASHSTGNQPQHF.

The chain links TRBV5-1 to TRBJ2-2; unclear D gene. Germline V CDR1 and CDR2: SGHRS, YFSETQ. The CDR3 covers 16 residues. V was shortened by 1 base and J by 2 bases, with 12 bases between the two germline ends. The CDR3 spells CASSLTPPDNTGELFF. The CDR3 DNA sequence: TGCGCCAGCAGCTTGACTCCCCCAGACAACACCGGGGAGCTGTTTTTT.

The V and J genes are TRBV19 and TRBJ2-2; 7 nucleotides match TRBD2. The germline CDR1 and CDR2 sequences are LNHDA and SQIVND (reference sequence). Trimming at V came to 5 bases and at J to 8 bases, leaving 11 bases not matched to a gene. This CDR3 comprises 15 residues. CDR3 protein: CASSLVAGPEGELFF. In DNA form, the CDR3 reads TGTGCCAGTAGTTTGGTAGCGGGCCCAGAAGGGGAGCTGTTTTTT.

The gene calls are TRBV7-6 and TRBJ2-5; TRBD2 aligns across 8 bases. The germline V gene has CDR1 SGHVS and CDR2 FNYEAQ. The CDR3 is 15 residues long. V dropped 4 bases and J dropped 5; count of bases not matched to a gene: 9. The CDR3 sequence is CASSSLADTRETQYF. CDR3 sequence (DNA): TGTGCCAGCAGCTCACTAGCGGACACCAGGGAGACCCAGTACTTC.

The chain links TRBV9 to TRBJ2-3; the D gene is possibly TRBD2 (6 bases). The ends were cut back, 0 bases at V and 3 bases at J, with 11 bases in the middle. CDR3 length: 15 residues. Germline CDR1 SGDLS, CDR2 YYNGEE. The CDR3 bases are TGTGCCAGCAGCGTAGTTAGCGGCGGGACAGATACGCAGTATTTT. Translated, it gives CASSVVSGGTDTQYF.

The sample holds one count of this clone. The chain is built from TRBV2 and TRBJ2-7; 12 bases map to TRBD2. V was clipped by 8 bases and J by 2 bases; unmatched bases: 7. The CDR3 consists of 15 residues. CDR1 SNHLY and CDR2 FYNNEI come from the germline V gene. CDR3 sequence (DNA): TGTGCCAGCGCAGCTCTAGCGGGGGGGACCTACGAGCAGTACTTC. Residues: CASAALAGGTYEQYF.

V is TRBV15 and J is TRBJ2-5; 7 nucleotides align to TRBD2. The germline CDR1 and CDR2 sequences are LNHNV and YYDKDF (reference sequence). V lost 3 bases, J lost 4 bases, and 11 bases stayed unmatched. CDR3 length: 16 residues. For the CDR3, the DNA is TGTGCCACCAGCAGCCCGGGGAGGGCTCGGGGAGAGACCCAGTACTTC. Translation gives CATSSPGRARGETQYF.

The CDR3: CASSFVPGFGNGYTF. The CDR3 DNA is TGTGCCAGCAGTTTTGTTCCGGGGTTCGGGAATGGCTACACCTTC. The V gene is TRBV28, the J gene TRBJ1-2; D is unclear. The germline gives CDR1 MDHEN, CDR2 SYDVKM. CDR3 length: 15 residues. Trimming took 3 bases from V and 6 from J, leaving 17 bases between them.

The CDR3: CASSLAGMSWDVYGYTF. The CDR3 coding sequence is TGCGCCAGCAGCTTGGCCGGTATGTCGTGGGACGTCTATGGCTACACCTTC. V and J are TRBV5-1 and TRBJ1-2, with a possible D match to TRBD1 (5 bases). V was shortened by 0 bases and J by 4 bases, with 19 bases between the two germline ends. Per the germline V gene, CDR1 is SGHRS and CDR2 is YFSETQ. This CDR3 contains 17 residues. The entire variable domain, with the rest obtained from reference TRBV5-1 and TRBJ1-2, is as follows: KAGVTQTPRYLIKTRGQQVTLSCSPISGHRSVSWYQQTPGQGLQFLFEYFSETQRNKGNFPGRFSGRQFSNSRSEMNVSTLELGDSALYLCASSLAGMSWDVYGYTFGSGTRLTVV.

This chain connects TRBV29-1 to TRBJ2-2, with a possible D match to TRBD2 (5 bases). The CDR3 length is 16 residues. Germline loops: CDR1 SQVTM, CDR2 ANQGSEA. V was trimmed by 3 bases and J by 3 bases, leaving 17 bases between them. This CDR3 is CSVEDRGRRDTGELFF. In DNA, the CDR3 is TGCAGCGTTGAGGACCGGGGAAGGAGAGACACCGGGGAGCTGTTTTTT.

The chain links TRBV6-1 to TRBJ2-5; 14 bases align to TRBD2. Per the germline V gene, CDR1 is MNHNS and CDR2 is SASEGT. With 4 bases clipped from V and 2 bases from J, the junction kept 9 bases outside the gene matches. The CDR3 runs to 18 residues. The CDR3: CASSGTLGLAGGQETQYF. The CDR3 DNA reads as TGTGCCAGCAGTGGGACTCTAGGACTAGCGGGGGGACAAGAGACCCAGTACTTC.

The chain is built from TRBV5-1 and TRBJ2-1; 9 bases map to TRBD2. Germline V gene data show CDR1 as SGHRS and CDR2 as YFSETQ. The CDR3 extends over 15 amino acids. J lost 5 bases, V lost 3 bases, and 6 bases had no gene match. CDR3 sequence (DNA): TGCGCCAGCAGCTCCGGACTAGCGACCCACAATGAGCAGTTCTTC. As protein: CASSSGLATHNEQFF.

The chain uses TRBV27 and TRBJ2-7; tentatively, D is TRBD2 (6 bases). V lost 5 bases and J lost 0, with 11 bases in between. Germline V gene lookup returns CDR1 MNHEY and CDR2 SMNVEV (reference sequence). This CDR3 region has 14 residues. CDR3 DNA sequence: TGTGCCAGCAGTCGGGAGTTATCCTCCTACGAGCAGTACTTC. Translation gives CASSRELSSYEQYF.

The CDR3 loop is CACGISGNTIYF. CDR3 sequence (DNA): TGTGCCTGTGGGATCTCTGGAAACACCATATATTTT. The chain carries TRBV11-2 and TRBJ1-3; no clear D gene. V dropped 11 bases and J dropped 0 bases, with 8 bases sitting between them. This CDR3 is 12 amino acids long. In germline, CDR1 is SGHAT, CDR2 FQNNGV.

The CDR3 DNA is TGCAGCGTTTCACTCATCGTACTGGGGGACTCGGGGGAGACCCAGTACTTC. Protein sequence: CSVSLIVLGDSGETQYF. The chain carries TRBV29-1 and TRBJ2-5; D may be TRBD2 (6 bases). The CDR3 has 17 amino acids. Germline loops: CDR1 SQVTM, CDR2 ANQGSEA. The ends were cut back, 5 bases at V and 5 bases at J, with 27 bases in the middle.

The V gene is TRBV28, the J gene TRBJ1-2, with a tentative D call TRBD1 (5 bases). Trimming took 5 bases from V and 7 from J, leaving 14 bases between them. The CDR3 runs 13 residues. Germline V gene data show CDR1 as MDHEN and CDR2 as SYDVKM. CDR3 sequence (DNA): TGTGCCAGCAGTACCGGGACGGGCCTTGGCTACACCTTC. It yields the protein CASSTGTGLGYTF.

The CDR3: CASSLVSTSGKGEQFF. CDR3 DNA: TGTGCCAGCAGCTTAGTTTCTACTAGCGGGAAGGGTGAGCAGTTCTTC. The chain is built from TRBV7-2 and TRBJ2-1; 10 positions agree with TRBD2. Trimming at V came to 1 base and at J to 9 bases, leaving 9 bases not matched to a gene. Germline CDR1 and CDR2: SGHTA and FQGNSA. The CDR3 length is 16 residues.

The CDR3 here is CASRDTFSYNEQFF. The CDR3 nucleotides are TGTGCCAGCCGGGACACATTCTCCTACAATGAGCAGTTCTTC. This chain links TRBV19 with TRBJ2-1; possible D gene TRBD1, 6 bases. From germline, CDR1 is LNHDA and CDR2 SQIVND (reference sequence). The CDR3 length is 14 residues. Trimming removed 9 bases at V and 0 bases at J, with 12 bases between. The full variable domain, rest sourced from reference TRBV19 and TRBJ2-1, is DGGITQSPKYLFRKEGQNVTLSCEQNLNHDAMYWYRQDPGQGLRLIYYSQIVNDFQKGDIAEGYSVSREKKESFPLTVTSAQKNPTAFYLCASRDTFSYNEQFFGPGTRLTVL.

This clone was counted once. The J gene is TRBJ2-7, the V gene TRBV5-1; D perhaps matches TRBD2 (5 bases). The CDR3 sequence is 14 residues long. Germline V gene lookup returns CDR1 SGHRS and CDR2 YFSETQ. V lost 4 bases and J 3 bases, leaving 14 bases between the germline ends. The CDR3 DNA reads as TGCGCCAGCAGCGTCTCTGGGAGCTACTACGAGCAGTACTTC. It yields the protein CASSVSGSYYEQYF. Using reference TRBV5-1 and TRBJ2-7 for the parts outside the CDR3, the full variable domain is KAGVTQTPRYLIKTRGQQVTLSCSPISGHRSVSWYQQTPGQGLQFLFEYFSETQRNKGNFPGRFSGRQFSNSRSEMNVSTLELGDSALYLCASSVSGSYYEQYFGPGTRLTVT.

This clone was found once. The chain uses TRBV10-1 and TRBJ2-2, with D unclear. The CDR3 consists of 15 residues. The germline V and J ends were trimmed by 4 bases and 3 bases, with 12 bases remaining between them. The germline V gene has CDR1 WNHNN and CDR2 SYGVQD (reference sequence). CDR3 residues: CASSGVARDTGELFF. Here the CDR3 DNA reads TGCGCCAGCAGTGGGGTCGCCCGGGACACCGGGGAGCTGTTTTTT.

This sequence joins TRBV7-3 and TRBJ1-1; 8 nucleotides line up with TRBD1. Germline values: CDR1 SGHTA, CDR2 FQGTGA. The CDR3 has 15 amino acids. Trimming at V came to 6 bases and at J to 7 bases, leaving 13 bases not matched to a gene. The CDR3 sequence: CASSRPRQGAGEAFF. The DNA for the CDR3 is TGTGCCAGCAGTCGCCCCCGGCAGGGGGCTGGTGAAGCTTTCTTT.